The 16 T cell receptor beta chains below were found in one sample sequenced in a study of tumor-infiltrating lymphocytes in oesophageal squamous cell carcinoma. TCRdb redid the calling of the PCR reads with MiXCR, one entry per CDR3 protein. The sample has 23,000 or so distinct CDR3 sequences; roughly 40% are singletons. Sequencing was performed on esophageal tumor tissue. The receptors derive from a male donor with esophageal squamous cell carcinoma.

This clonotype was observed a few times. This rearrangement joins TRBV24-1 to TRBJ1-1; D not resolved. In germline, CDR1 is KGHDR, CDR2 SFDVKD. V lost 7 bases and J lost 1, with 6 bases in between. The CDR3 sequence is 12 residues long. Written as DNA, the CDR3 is TGTGCCACCAGGCCAACGAACACTGAAGCTTTCTTT. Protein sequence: CATRPTNTEAFF.

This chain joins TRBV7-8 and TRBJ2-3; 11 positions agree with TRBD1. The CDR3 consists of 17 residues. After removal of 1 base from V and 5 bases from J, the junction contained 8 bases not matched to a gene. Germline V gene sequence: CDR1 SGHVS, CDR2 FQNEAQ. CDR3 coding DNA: TGTGCCAGCAGCTTAGTGGTTGGACAGGGGGCGGTAGATACGCAGTATTTT. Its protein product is CASSLVVGQGAVDTQYF.

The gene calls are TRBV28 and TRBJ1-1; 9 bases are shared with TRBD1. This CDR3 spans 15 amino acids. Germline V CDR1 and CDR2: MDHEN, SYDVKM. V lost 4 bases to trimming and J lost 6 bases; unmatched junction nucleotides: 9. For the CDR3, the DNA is TGTGCCAGCAGTTCCTTAGGACAGGGGAGAGCTGAAGCTTTCTTT. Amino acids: CASSSLGQGRAEAFF.

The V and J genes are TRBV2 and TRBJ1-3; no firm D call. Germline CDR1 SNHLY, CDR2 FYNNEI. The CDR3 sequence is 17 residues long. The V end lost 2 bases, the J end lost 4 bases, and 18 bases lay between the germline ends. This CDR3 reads CASSEQWTLLWGNTIYF. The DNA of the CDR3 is TGTGCCAGCAGTGAACAGTGGACGCTTCTCTGGGGAAACACCATATATTTT.

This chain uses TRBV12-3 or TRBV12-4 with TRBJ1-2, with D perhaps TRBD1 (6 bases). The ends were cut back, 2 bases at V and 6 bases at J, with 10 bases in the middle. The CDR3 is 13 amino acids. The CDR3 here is CASSLFRDNGYTF. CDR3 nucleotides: TGTGCCAGCAGTTTATTTCGGGACAATGGCTACACCTTC.

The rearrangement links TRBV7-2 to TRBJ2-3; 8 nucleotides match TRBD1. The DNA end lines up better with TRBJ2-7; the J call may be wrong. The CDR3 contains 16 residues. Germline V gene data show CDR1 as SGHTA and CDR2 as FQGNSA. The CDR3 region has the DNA TGTGCCAGCAGCCGCCCAACGGACAGGGTTGTGTACGAGCAGTACTTC. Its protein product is CASSRPTDRVVYEQYF.

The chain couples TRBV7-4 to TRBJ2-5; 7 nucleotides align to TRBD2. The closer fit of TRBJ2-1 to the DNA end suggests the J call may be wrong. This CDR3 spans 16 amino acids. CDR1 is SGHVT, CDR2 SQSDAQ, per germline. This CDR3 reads CASRPPSGAGVNEQFF. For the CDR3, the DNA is TGTGCCAGCAGGCCCCCGTCGGGCGCGGGAGTAAATGAGCAGTTCTTC.

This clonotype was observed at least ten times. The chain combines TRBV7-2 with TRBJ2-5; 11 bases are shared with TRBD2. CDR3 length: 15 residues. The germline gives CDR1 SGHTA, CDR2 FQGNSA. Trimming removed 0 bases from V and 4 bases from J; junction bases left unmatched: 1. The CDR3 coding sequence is TGTGCCAGCAGCTTAGCAACTAGCGGGGGAGAGACCCAGTACTTC. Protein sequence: CASSLATSGGETQYF.

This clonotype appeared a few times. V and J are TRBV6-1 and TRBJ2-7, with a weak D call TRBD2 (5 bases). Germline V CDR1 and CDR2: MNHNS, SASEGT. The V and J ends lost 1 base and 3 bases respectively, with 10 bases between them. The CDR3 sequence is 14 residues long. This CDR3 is CASSEVRRSYEQYF. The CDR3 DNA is TGTGCCAGCAGTGAAGTAAGGAGGAGCTACGAGCAGTACTTC.

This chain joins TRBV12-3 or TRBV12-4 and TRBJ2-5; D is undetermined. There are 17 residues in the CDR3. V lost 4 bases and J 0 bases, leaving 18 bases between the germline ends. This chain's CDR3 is CASSSLVTGADQETQYF. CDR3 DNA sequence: TGTGCCAGCAGTTCCCTCGTCACGGGCGCAGACCAAGAGACCCAGTACTTC.

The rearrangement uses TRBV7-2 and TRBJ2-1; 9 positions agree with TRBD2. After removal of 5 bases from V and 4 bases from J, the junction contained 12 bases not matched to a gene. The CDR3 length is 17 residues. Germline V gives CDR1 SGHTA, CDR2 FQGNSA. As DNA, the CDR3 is TGTGCCAGCAGCCATCCCCTGGCGGGGGGGTTTTACAATGAGCAGTTCTTC. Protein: CASSHPLAGGFYNEQFF.

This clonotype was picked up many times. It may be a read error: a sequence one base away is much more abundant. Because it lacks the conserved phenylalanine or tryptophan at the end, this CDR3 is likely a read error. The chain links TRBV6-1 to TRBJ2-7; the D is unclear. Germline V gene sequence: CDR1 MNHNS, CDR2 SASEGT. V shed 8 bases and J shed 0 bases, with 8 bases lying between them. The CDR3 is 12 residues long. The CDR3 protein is CASLERSYEQYS. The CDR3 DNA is TGTGCCAGCTTAGAGCGCTCCTACGAGCAGTACTCC.

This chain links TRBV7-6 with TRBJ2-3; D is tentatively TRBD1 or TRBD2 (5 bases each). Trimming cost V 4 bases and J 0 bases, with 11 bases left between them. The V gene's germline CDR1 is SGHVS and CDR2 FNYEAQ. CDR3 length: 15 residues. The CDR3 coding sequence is TGTGCCAGCAGCTCCGCAGGGAGAAGCACAGATACGCAGTATTTT. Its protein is CASSSAGRSTDTQYF.

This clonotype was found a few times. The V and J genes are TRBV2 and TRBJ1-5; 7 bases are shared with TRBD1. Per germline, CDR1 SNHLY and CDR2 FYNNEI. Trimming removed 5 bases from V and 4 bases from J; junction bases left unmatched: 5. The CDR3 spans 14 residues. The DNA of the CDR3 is TGTGCCAGCAGTCCACAGGGGATGAATCAGCCCCAGCATTTT. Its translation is CASSPQGMNQPQHF.

The chain's CDR3 is CASSMAIRPNTEAFF. In DNA, the CDR3 is TGTGCCAGTAGTATGGCGATACGACCCAACACTGAAGCTTTCTTT. J is TRBJ1-1 and V is TRBV19, with D hard to call. CDR3 length: 15 amino acids. V lost 3 bases, J lost 2 bases, and 13 bases lay in between. Looked up from germline, CDR1 is LNHDA and CDR2 is SQIVND (reference sequence).

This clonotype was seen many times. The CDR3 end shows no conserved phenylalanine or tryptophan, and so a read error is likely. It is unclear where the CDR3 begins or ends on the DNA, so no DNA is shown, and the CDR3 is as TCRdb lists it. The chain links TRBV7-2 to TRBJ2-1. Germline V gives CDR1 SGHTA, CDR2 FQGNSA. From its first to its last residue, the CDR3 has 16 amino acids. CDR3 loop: CASSLNPSVYGYTFGS.